The present entry profiles one T cell receptor (beta chain) with its context. Antigen unknown. Use of 60 Vbeta and 13 Jbeta primers characterized the PCR. Measured with immunoSEQ multiplex PCR; TCRdb has only the in-frame clones, and not every one. The table has 110,000 or so clones, 70% to 85% seen once. The V end lost 4 bases, the J end lost 7 bases, and 17 bases lay between the germline ends. This CDR3 spans 15 amino acids. The germline CDR1 and CDR2 sequences are MNHEY and SMNVEV (reference sequence). The data originate from a study of cytomegalovirus exposure and HLA in healthy donors. Overall study results and limits: Rates of TCR association differed by HLA locus in a later analysis, with DRB1 highest and HLA-C lowest. Indistinguishable V segments, including TRBV6-2 and TRBV6-3, were excluded. Analysis was performed later, and it showed HLA-associated TCR beta chains to be more clonally expanded than equally common others. In a later analysis, CMV-associated beta chains were mostly HLA-associated, it appeared.

The sequence was collected from a man in his forties or fifties in good health and CMV-seropositive. The chain has TRBV27 and TRBJ1-5; tentative D call: TRBD1 (6 bases). Source material: PBMCs. The CDR3 DNA reads as TGTGCCAGCAGTTACTCCGCCACAGGGATCCAGCCCCAGCATTTT. Its translation is CASSYSATGIQPQHF.